This T cell receptor (beta chain) was found in a study of T-cell reconstitution after alpha-beta-depleted transplantation in children (dated by TCRdb to the mid-2010s). About the full investigation: Using TCR repertoire profiling, the study followed T-cell immune reconstitution in a quantitative way in children after TCRalphabeta/CD19-depleted allogeneic hematopoietic cell transplantation. Overall study results and their limits: In some patients, the high TCRbeta diversity seen at day 60 was put down to recipient T cells and intrathymic progenitors that had survived conditioning. The apparently early recovery of alphabetaT-cell counts about two months after transplant reportedly depended on only several hundred rapidly expanded clones that came from non-depleted graft cells. Over subsequent months, a decline in hyperexpanded clone frequencies was noted, and after one year, T-cell counts and TCRbeta diversity were mostly ascribed to newly produced T cells.

Including the terminal cysteine and phenylalanine, the CDR3 comprises 12 residues. Only CDR3 DNA remains: 36 bases, in frame from the first base. CDR1 and CDR2, per the germline V gene, are SGHRS and YFSETQ. V and J are truncated by 5 bases and 0 bases respectively, leaving an intervening sequence of 5 bases. Library method: PCR. The sequencer was an Illumina HiSeq 2500. To normalize quantification of the TCRbeta repertoire, the TCR libraries were built with molecular barcoding that relied on unique molecular identifiers. TCRdb's own reprocessing of the public reads used fastp at Q25 and MiXCR and kept productive beta chains. One record per CDR3 amino acid sequence lists the most common genes and DNA. The sample table shows fewer than 550,000 distinct CDR3 sequences, and approximately 10% are seen once. The ten largest clones capture about 15% of the sample. This sample's treatment or condition label indicates: allogeneic hematopoietic cell transplantation with graft depleted of TCRalphabeta T cells and CD19 B cells. Transplant recipients were children who received TCRalphabeta/CD19-depleted allogeneic hematopoietic cell grafts.

This clonotype was seen a few times. It lacks a known antigen. Base qualities are not recorded, but no much larger clone differs from it by a single base. The V and J segments used are TRBV5-1 and TRBJ2-5, with a weak D call of TRBD2 (5 bases match). This specimen consisted of PBMCs, mostly from graft donor cells, obtained 180 days after TCRalphabeta/CD19-depleted stem cell transplant. This TCR was sampled from a female patient aged 2-9 years who had a stem cell transplant for aplastic anemia, so the T cells may come from the graft donor. In nucleotide form, the sequence is TGCGCCAGCAGGGACTACCAAGAGACCCAGTACTTC. This gives the protein CASRDYQETQYF.